These T cell receptor beta chains were read from a single sample in a study of post-analysis software for immune sequencing data. MiXCR, applied by TCRdb to the PCR reads, yields one record per CDR3 protein. The sample records hundreds of thousands of distinct CDR3 sequences, approximately 30% being singletons. Specimen: blood. Receptor source: a girl between 5 and 17 years old with multiple sclerosis. Each CDR3 is given with its conserved first and last residue. D genes are given only for firm matches. The listing skips clone size in some rows; elsewhere it reads once, few, many or a size class.

D: NA; V: TRBV18; J: TRBJ1-1; size: NA; DNA: TGTGCCAGCTCACCCCTTGCGACAGGTACGAACACTGAAGCTTTCTTT; CDR3: CASSPLATGTNTEAFF
D: TRBD2; V: TRBV12-5; J: TRBJ2-3; size: few; DNA: TGTGCTAGTGGTTCGGGAGGGGGGGCAGATACGCAGTATTTT; CDR3: CASGSGGGADTQYF
D: TRBD1; V: TRBV7-9; J: TRBJ2-3; size: few; DNA: TGTGCCAGCAGCCTCGGGACAGGGGGTACGACAGATACGCAGTATTTT; CDR3: CASSLGTGGTTDTQYF
D: NA; V: TRBV6-1; J: TRBJ2-6; size: few; DNA: TGTGCCAGCACCCGACGAATACCAAGTCGTGGGGCCAACGTCCTGACTTTC; CDR3: CASTRRIPSRGANVLTF
D: NA; V: TRBV7-2; J: TRBJ2-7; size: NA; DNA: TGTGCCAGCAGCGTTACCGGGACCCTCCTAGAGCAGTACTTC; CDR3: CASSVTGTLLEQYF
D: TRBD2; V: TRBV5-5; J: TRBJ2-7; size: few; DNA: TGTGCCAGCAGCCTCGGGGCGGGAGAAATACCCTACGAGCAGTACTTC; CDR3: CASSLGAGEIPYEQYF
D: TRBD1; V: TRBV2; J: TRBJ1-2; size: NA; DNA: TGTGCCAGCACCCTGGACAGGGCAAACTCCGGCTACACCTTC; CDR3: CASTLDRANSGYTF
D: NA; V: TRBV12-3/TRBV12-4; J: TRBJ1-5; size: NA; DNA: TGTGCCAGCAGTCCCCCCGGACAGAGCAATCAGCCCCAGCATTTT; CDR3: CASSPPGQSNQPQHF
D: NA; V: TRBV20-1; J: TRBJ1-1; size: few; DNA: TGCAGTGCTGGGGGCCACGGGAGGAACACTGAAGCTTTCTTT; CDR3: CSAGGHGRNTEAFF
D: NA; V: TRBV6-5; J: TRBJ2-2; size: NA; DNA: TGTGCCAGCAGGCCCCCAGGGGGGTGGACCGGGGAGCTGTTTTTT; CDR3: CASRPPGGWTGELFF
D: NA; V: TRBV20-1; J: TRBJ1-5; size: once; DNA: TGCAGTGCTAGCTTTGGGACGCATAGCAATCAGCCCCAGCATTTT; CDR3: CSASFGTHSNQPQHF
D: NA; V: TRBV29-1; J: TRBJ2-1; size: many; DNA: TGCAGCGTTGAAGTCCTAGTAGGTGAGCAGTTCTTC; CDR3: CSVEVLVGEQFF
D: TRBD2; V: TRBV7-8; J: TRBJ2-5; size: NA; DNA: TGTGCCAGCACGACTAGCGGGGGGGCCCAACAAGAGACCCAGTACTTC; CDR3: CASTTSGGAQQETQYF
D: NA; V: TRBV20-1; J: TRBJ2-1; size: few; DNA: TGCAGTGCTGTCAGGGTGGGGCCCAGCTCCTACAATGAGCAGTTCTTC; CDR3: CSAVRVGPSSYNEQFF
D: NA; V: TRBV18; J: TRBJ2-1; size: NA; DNA: TGTGCCAGCTCACCACCTAAAGGGACTAATGAGCAGTTCTTC; CDR3: CASSPPKGTNEQFF
D: TRBD2; V: TRBV3-1; J: TRBJ2-6; size: few; DNA: TGTGCCAGCAGCCAAGATACCCGCTGGCGGGGGGGATACTCTGGGGCCAACGTCCTGACTTTC; CDR3: CASSQDTRWRGGYSGANVLTF
D: NA; V: TRBV7-2; J: TRBJ2-2; size: NA; DNA: TGTGCCAGCAGCTTACAGGGGGGGCCAGGGGACACCGGGGAGCTGTTTTTT; CDR3: CASSLQGGPGDTGELFF
D: NA; V: TRBV20-1; J: TRBJ2-3; size: NA; DNA: TGCAGCATACACTCGGCGGCCCTTCGGGTTGATACGCAGTATTTT; CDR3: CSIHSAALRVDTQYF
D: TRBD1; V: TRBV29-1; J: TRBJ2-6; size: few; DNA: TGCAGCGTTGACGACAGGGGGATGGGTGGGGCCAACGTCCTGACTTTC; CDR3: CSVDDRGMGGANVLTF
D: TRBD2; V: TRBV4-3; J: TRBJ2-7; size: NA; DNA: TGCGCCAGCAGCCGTGAAGCGGGAGTATACTACGAGCAGTACTTC; CDR3: CASSREAGVYYEQYF
D: NA; V: TRBV6-2/TRBV6-3; J: TRBJ2-1; size: once; DNA: TGTGCCGCCACCGGGAGATTCACCTACAATGAGCAGTTCTTC; CDR3: CAATGRFTYNEQFF
D: TRBD2; V: TRBV29-1; J: TRBJ2-1; size: few; DNA: TGCAGCACCGGACTAGCGGGGGCCAATGAGCAGTTCTTC; CDR3: CSTGLAGANEQFF
D: NA; V: TRBV20-1; J: TRBJ2-1; size: NA; DNA: TGCAGTGTCACTAGGGTGGGGGTCTCCTACAATGAGCAGTTCTTC; CDR3: CSVTRVGVSYNEQFF
D: NA; V: TRBV5-5; J: TRBJ2-7; size: few; DNA: TGTGCCAGCAGATCCGCACCGGTGGCGAGAGCCTACGAGCAGTACTTC; CDR3: CASRSAPVARAYEQYF
D: TRBD1; V: TRBV28; J: TRBJ2-2; size: once; DNA: TGTGCCAGCAGTTCCGACAGGGAAGTCGGGGAGCTGTTTTTT; CDR3: CASSSDREVGELFF
D: NA; V: TRBV12-3/TRBV12-4; J: TRBJ2-3; size: NA; DNA: TGTGCCAGCAGTTCCGGGGGCTACACAGATACGCAGTATTTT; CDR3: CASSSGGYTDTQYF
D: TRBD1; V: TRBV6-5; J: TRBJ1-5; size: NA; DNA: TGTGCCACCCGGACAGGGGGCAATCAGCCCCAGCATTTT; CDR3: CATRTGGNQPQHF
D: NA; V: TRBV27; J: TRBJ2-3; size: NA; DNA: TGTGCCAGCAGTTTAGGCCGGACCCAGCAGTATTTT; CDR3: CASSLGRTQQYF
D: NA; V: TRBV28; J: TRBJ2-4; size: few; DNA: TGTGCCAGCAGTTTACGTGCAGGGTTGGCCAAAAACATTCAGTACTTC; CDR3: CASSLRAGLAKNIQYF
D: NA; V: TRBV4-1; J: TRBJ1-1; size: few; DNA: TGCGCCAGCAGCCAAGCGGGGGGGAACACTGAAGCTTTCTTT; CDR3: CASSQAGGNTEAFF
D: NA; V: TRBV29-1; J: TRBJ2-7; size: many; DNA: TGCAGCGTTGATAGACAGCACATCTCCTACGAGCAGTACTTC; CDR3: CSVDRQHISYEQYF
D: NA; V: TRBV9; J: TRBJ2-3; size: few; DNA: TGTGCCAGCAGCGCGACAGCTATTAGCACAGATACGCAGTATTTT; CDR3: CASSATAISTDTQYF
D: TRBD2; V: TRBV12-3/TRBV12-4; J: TRBJ2-1; size: few; DNA: TGTGCCAGCTATCGAGGGACTAGCGGGACGGCGGCTGAGCAGTTCTTC; CDR3: CASYRGTSGTAAEQFF
D: NA; V: TRBV10-3; J: TRBJ2-1; size: NA; DNA: TGTGCCATCAGTGAAGTTCAAGATCACGAGCAGTTCTTC; CDR3: CAISEVQDHEQFF
D: TRBD2; V: TRBV5-1; J: TRBJ2-3; size: NA; DNA: TGCGCCAGCAGCCTTGAGTCTCTAGCGGGCATAGGTACGCAGTATTTT; CDR3: CASSLESLAGIGTQYF
D: TRBD1; V: TRBV14; J: TRBJ1-2; size: NA; DNA: TGTGCCAGCAGCCGACAGGGACGCATCGATGGCTACACCTTC; CDR3: CASSRQGRIDGYTF
D: NA; V: TRBV5-1; J: TRBJ2-5; size: NA; DNA: TGCGCCAGCAGCTTGGTGGGGGTAGGAGAGACCCAGTACTTC; CDR3: CASSLVGVGETQYF
D: NA; V: TRBV4-3; J: TRBJ2-6; size: many; DNA: TGCGCCAGCTCTCAAATAGGGGCTAACGTCCTGACTTTC; CDR3: CASSQIGANVLTF
D: NA; V: TRBV27; J: TRBJ2-7; size: NA; DNA: TGTGCCAGCAGTTTACCCCCACAGGGCCCGTACTTC; CDR3: CASSLPPQGPYF
D: TRBD2; V: TRBV12-3/TRBV12-4; J: TRBJ2-5; size: many; DNA: TGTGCCAGCAGTTCCCGGACTAGCGGGAGGGCCGGTGGAGAGACCCAGTACTTC; CDR3: CASSSRTSGRAGGETQYF
D: TRBD2; V: TRBV4-3; J: TRBJ2-1; size: NA; DNA: TGCGCCAGCAGCCAATCCGCACTAGCGGGTTCGTACAATGAGCAGTTCTTC; CDR3: CASSQSALAGSYNEQFF
D: NA; V: TRBV7-8; J: TRBJ2-5; size: NA; DNA: TGTGCCAGCAGCTTTAGCAGGGCGGGTCAAGAGACCCAGTACTTC; CDR3: CASSFSRAGQETQYF
D: NA; V: TRBV12-3/TRBV12-4; J: TRBJ2-3; size: NA; DNA: TGTGCCAGCAGACCATATCTAGCGAGTCAGGCAGATACGCAGTATTTT; CDR3: CASRPYLASQADTQYF
D: NA; V: TRBV12-3/TRBV12-4; J: TRBJ2-2; size: NA; DNA: TGTGCCAGCGCCCAGAGGACCGGGGAGCTGTTTTTT; CDR3: CASAQRTGELFF
D: NA; V: TRBV27; J: TRBJ2-1; size: few; DNA: TGCGCCAGCAGCTTGGACGGGGTCTACAATGAGCAGTTCTTC; CDR3: CASSLDGVYNEQFF
D: NA; V: TRBV5-1; J: TRBJ2-3; size: few; DNA: TGCGCCAGCCGACCCACAGGGAAAGATACGCAGTATTTT; CDR3: CASRPTGKDTQYF
D: NA; V: TRBV29-1; J: TRBJ2-7; size: NA; DNA: TGCAGCGTCCGGCGGGACTGGACCTACGAGCAGTACTTC; CDR3: CSVRRDWTYEQYF
D: TRBD1; V: TRBV15; J: TRBJ1-2; size: few; DNA: TGTGCCACCAGCAGAGGGGACAGCTATGGCTACACCTTC; CDR3: CATSRGDSYGYTF
D: TRBD2; V: TRBV7-2; J: TRBJ2-2; size: few; DNA: TGTGCCAGCAGCACGGGACTAGCGGGCACCGGGGAGCTGTTTTTT; CDR3: CASSTGLAGTGELFF
D: TRBD1; V: TRBV5-1; J: TRBJ2-7; size: NA; DNA: TGCGCCAGCCGGGCGGTGACTACCGGGACAGTAACCTACGAGCAGTACTTC; CDR3: CASRAVTTGTVTYEQYF
D: TRBD1; V: TRBV4-1; J: TRBJ2-1; size: few; DNA: TGCGCCAGCAGCTATGGACAGGGGGCTTACAATGAGCAGTTCTTC; CDR3: CASSYGQGAYNEQFF
D: NA; V: TRBV7-9; J: TRBJ2-7; size: NA; DNA: TGTGCCAGCAGCCCCTCAGGGGGGCTCGCGAAGGAGGGCCAGTACTTC; CDR3: CASSPSGGLAKEGQYF
D: NA; V: TRBV20-1; J: TRBJ2-3; size: NA; DNA: TGCAGTGCTAGAGATTCTTGGCGAGGAGGCGTAGATACGCAGTATTTT; CDR3: CSARDSWRGGVDTQYF
D: TRBD2; V: TRBV5-6; J: TRBJ2-1; size: once; DNA: TGTGCCAGCAGCTTGGTAGGAGGGACTAGCGGGAACGATGAGCAGTTCTTC; CDR3: CASSLVGGTSGNDEQFF
D: NA; V: TRBV7-8; J: TRBJ1-2; size: NA; DNA: TGTGCCAGCAGCTTAGAGTCCCACAGCAACTATGGCTACACCTTC; CDR3: CASSLESHSNYGYTF